The next 27 T cell receptor beta chains were all read from a single sample in a study of glioma-infiltrating T cells. Amplification of TCR alpha and beta CDR3 regions from RNA used iRepertoire nested multiplex PCR. TCRdb called the multiplex PCR reads again in MiXCR, with one record for every CDR3 protein. The sample holds around 390,000 distinct CDR3 sequences; 41% are singletons and the top ten take about 12%. The source material was glioma tissue, nonneoplastic brain tissue, or PBMCs (not recorded which). The receptors were sampled from a human donor with low-grade glioma or glioblastoma, undergoing nonglioma brain surgery, or in good health (not recorded which).

The rearrangement uses TRBV7-2 and TRBJ1-1; tentatively, D is TRBD1 (6 bases). V lost 8 bases to trimming and J lost 1 base, with 11 bases between them. CDR3 length: 13 residues. The germline V gene has CDR1 SGHTA and CDR2 FQGNSA. The chain's CDR3 is CASGQDRNTEAFF. In nucleotides, the CDR3 is TGTGCCAGCGGTCAGGACAGGAACACTGAAGCTTTCTTT.

The chain employs TRBV19 and TRBJ1-1, with 9 bases identical to TRBD1. This CDR3 is built from 14 residues. J was trimmed by 5 bases and V by 5 bases; bases with no gene match: 6. The germline V gene encodes CDR1 LNHDA and CDR2 SQIVND (reference sequence). CDR3 protein: CASSSGTGRTEAFF. Here the CDR3 DNA reads TGTGCCAGTAGTTCGGGGACAGGGAGGACTGAAGCTTTCTTT. Combining the CDR3 with reference TRBV19 and TRBJ1-1 gives the whole variable domain DGGITQSPKYLFRKEGQNVTLSCEQNLNHDAMYWYRQDPGQGLRLIYYSQIVNDFQKGDIAEGYSVSREKKESFPLTVTSAQKNPTAFYLCASSSGTGRTEAFFGQGTRLTVV.

This clonotype was seen repeatedly, ten times or more. This chain connects TRBV27 to TRBJ2-1; no reliable D call. Trimming stripped 7 bases from V and 5 bases from J, with 21 bases between. CDR3 size: 16 residues. From germline, CDR1 is MNHEY and CDR2 SMNVEV (reference sequence). The CDR3 is CASTLIGLTGNNEQFF. CDR3 coding DNA: TGTGCCAGCACCCTAATAGGGTTGACGGGTAACAATGAGCAGTTCTTC.

Concerning this clonotype itself: A junction boundary mismatches the germline segment, possibly from a read error. V gene TRBV7-3 combines with J gene TRBJ1-2, with D tentatively TRBD1 (5 bases). The CDR3 is made up of 14 amino acids. CDR1 SGHTA and CDR2 FQGTGA come from the germline V gene. The CDR3 DNA sequence: TGTGCCATCAGCTTAGAACCTCAGGGTGAAAGCTACACCTTC. As protein: CAISLEPQGESYTF.

This clonotype was seen many times. V gene TRBV20-1 combines with J gene TRBJ2-6; the match to TRBD1 covers 7 bases. This CDR3 has 14 residues. CDR1 is DFQATT, CDR2 SNEGSKA, per germline (reference sequence). J was trimmed by 1 base and V by 6 bases; bases with no gene match: 3. The CDR3 here is CSATTGSGANVLTF. The CDR3 DNA reads as TGCAGTGCAACGACAGGGTCTGGGGCCAACGTCCTGACTTTC.

This rearrangement joins TRBV4-1 to TRBJ1-1; possibly TRBD1 for D (5 bases). V was trimmed by 1 base and J by 5 bases, leaving 5 bases between them. CDR1 MGHRA and CDR2 YSYEKL come from the germline V gene. The CDR3 length is 12 residues. The CDR3 DNA reads TGCGCCAGCAGCCAAGCAGGGACTGAAGCTTTCTTT. As protein: CASSQAGTEAFF.

Points on this clonotype: This clone may be a read error of a much larger clone one base away. This chain connects TRBV20-1 to TRBJ1-2, with D uncertain. CDR3 length: 14 amino acids. The V end was cut by 0 bases, the J end by 1 base, with 9 bases between. CDR1 DFQATT and CDR2 SNEGSKA come from the germline V gene (reference sequence). The CDR3 bases are TGCAGTGCTAGAGAAGATCCCTATAACTATGGCTACACCTTC. Protein product: CSAREDPYNYGYTF.

This clonotype was detected ten times or more. This sequence joins TRBV6-2 or TRBV6-3 and TRBJ2-7; possibly TRBD1 for D (6 bases). In germline, CDR1 is MNHEY, CDR2 SVGEGT. The CDR3 covers 14 residues. The V gene lost 0 bases and the J gene lost 9 bases, with 15 bases spanning the gap. This CDR3 reads CASSYSTGPLGQYF. The CDR3 bases are TGTGCCAGCAGTTACTCGACAGGTCCCTTGGGGCAGTACTTC.

This clonotype was counted many times. The rearrangement joins TRBV20-1 to TRBJ1-5; a weak D match, TRBD1 (5 bases). Germline V gives CDR1 DFQATT, CDR2 SNEGSKA (reference sequence). Trimming stripped 5 bases from V and 6 bases from J, with 14 bases between. The CDR3 is 13 amino acids. Written as DNA, the CDR3 is TGCAGTGCTCCTCCAGGGTTCGGTCAGCCCCAGCATTTT. Translation: CSAPPGFGQPQHF.

This chain uses TRBV7-6 with TRBJ2-1, with TRBD2 matching over 10 bases. CDR1 and CDR2 (germline): SGHVS, FNYEAQ. Trimming cost V 4 bases and J 4 bases; bases outside gene matches: 13. This CDR3 is 18 amino acids long. This CDR3 reads CASSWGGLAGVHYNEQFF. The CDR3 nucleotides are TGTGCCAGCAGCTGGGGGGGGCTAGCGGGAGTTCATTACAATGAGCAGTTCTTC.

This clonotype was detected a few times. The chain carries TRBV28 and TRBJ2-5; TRBD2 matches at 10 bases. This CDR3 is built from 13 residues. Per the germline V gene, CDR1 is MDHEN and CDR2 is SYDVKM. The CDR3 spells CGTLERGGETQYF. CDR3 nucleotide sequence: TGTGGTACCCTCGAGCGGGGGGGAGAGACCCAGTACTTC.

This clonotype has at least ten counts. This chain connects TRBV6-2 or TRBV6-3 to TRBJ2-1; 11 bases are shared with TRBD2. The CDR3 totals 17 residues. V trimming: 1 base; J trimming: 5 bases; junction bases outside the gene matches: 7. CDR1 is MNHEY and CDR2 is SVGEGT in the germline V gene. The DNA for the CDR3 is TGTGCCAGCAGTTACTTGCCGGGACTAGCGGTAAACAATGAGCAGTTCTTC. Protein sequence: CASSYLPGLAVNNEQFF.

This clonotype appeared many times. CDR3 nucleotide sequence: TGTGCCAGCAGTTTAACGGGGGCTCAGAACACTGAAGCTTTCTTT. Protein product: CASSLTGAQNTEAFF. The rearrangement uses TRBV27 and TRBJ1-1, with D perhaps matching TRBD1 (6 bases). The CDR3 covers 15 residues. Germline V gene data show CDR1 as MNHEY and CDR2 as SMNVEV (reference sequence). Trimming cost V 2 bases and J 1 base, with 11 bases left between them.

This clonotype has at least ten counts. J is TRBJ2-1 and V is TRBV27, with TRBD2 identical over 11 bases. CDR3 size: 18 residues. Trimming removed 0 bases from V and 7 bases from J; junction bases left unmatched: 11. The germline V gene has CDR1 MNHEY and CDR2 SMNVEV (reference sequence). This CDR3 is CASSLSWLVAGGGNEQFF. Written as DNA, the CDR3 is TGTGCCAGCAGTTTATCGTGGTTGGTAGCGGGAGGGGGGAATGAGCAGTTCTTC.

V and J are TRBV10-1 and TRBJ2-3; 11 bases agree with TRBD1. Looked up from germline, CDR1 is WNHNN and CDR2 is SYGVQD (reference sequence). The CDR3 is 14 amino acids. With V trimmed by 10 bases and J by 4 bases, 7 bases remained unmatched. In DNA form, the CDR3 reads TGCGCCACCCATCCGGGACAGGGGGCAGATACGCAGTATTTT. It yields the protein CATHPGQGADTQYF.

V is TRBV10-2 and J is TRBJ2-5; D may correspond to TRBD1 or TRBD2 (6 bases each). Germline V lookup: CDR1 WSHSY, CDR2 SAAADI. The CDR3 is 14 amino acids. V shed 1 base and J shed 5 bases, with 11 bases lying between them. In DNA form, the CDR3 reads TGCGCCAGCAGTGAGTTGGGGGGCGGCGAGACCCAGTACTTC. The encoded protein is CASSELGGGETQYF.

The chain joins TRBV4-1 to TRBJ2-7; D is possibly TRBD1 (6 bases). The length of the CDR3 is 17 residues. The germline CDR1 and CDR2 sequences are MGHRA and YSYEKL. The V end was cut by 4 bases, the J end by 7 bases, with 26 bases between. The CDR3 is CASSRDGGRGRVLEQYF. The CDR3 coding sequence is TGCGCCAGCAGCCGAGATGGGGGCCGCGGCAGAGTCTTAGAGCAGTACTTC.

The genes are TRBV6-2 or TRBV6-3 and TRBJ2-7; D is ambiguous. The germline V and J ends were trimmed by 5 bases and 7 bases, with 21 bases remaining between them. Germline V gives CDR1 MNHEY, CDR2 SVGEGT. The CDR3 has 15 amino acids. CDR3: CASSPRTGSYNEQYF. CDR3 coding DNA: TGTGCCAGCAGTCCTCGGACCGGCTCCTACAATGAGCAGTACTTC.

Turning to this clonotype: A junction boundary mismatches the germline segment, possibly from a read error. The rearrangement joins TRBV6-2 or TRBV6-3 to TRBJ2-7; 7 bases are a match to TRBD1. In germline, CDR1 is MNHEY, CDR2 SVGEGT. The CDR3 extends over 17 amino acids. The CDR3 region has the DNA TGTGCCAGCACTTACCCGCCGACCGGGACAGAGACTTACGAGCAGTACTTC. Encoded protein: CASTYPPTGTETYEQYF.

This clonotype has more than one count but fewer than ten. The chain carries TRBV20-1 and TRBJ2-2; D gene uncertain. With 0 bases removed from V and 5 bases from J, the gap between germline ends came to 16 bases. Germline CDR1 reads DFQATT; CDR2 reads SNEGSKA (reference sequence). CDR3 length equals 16 residues. The chain's CDR3 is CSARDELVAGTGELFF. CDR3 nucleotides: TGCAGTGCTAGAGATGAGTTGGTAGCAGGAACCGGGGAGCTGTTTTTT.

V gene TRBV2 combines with J gene TRBJ1-4, with a possible D match to TRBD1 (5 bases). From germline, CDR1 is SNHLY and CDR2 FYNNEI. Trimming removed 6 bases at V and 5 bases at J, with 19 bases between. This CDR3 comprises 16 residues. CDR3 loop: CASRTRRGGGNEKLFF. CDR3 in DNA: TGTGCCAGCAGGACCCGCCGGGGCGGCGGGAATGAAAAACTGTTTTTT.

This clonotype was seen a few times. The chain employs TRBV3-1 and TRBJ2-5; possibly TRBD2 for D (5 bases). From germline, CDR1 is LGHDT and CDR2 YNNKEL (reference sequence). CDR3 length equals 14 residues. V was cut by 4 bases and J by 5 bases, with 14 bases left in between. CDR3 protein: CASSPQDRGETQYF. The CDR3 nucleotides are TGTGCCAGCAGCCCACAAGATCGGGGTGAGACCCAGTACTTC.

This chain connects TRBV12-3 or TRBV12-4 to TRBJ2-6; 14 bases fit TRBD2. V shed 5 bases, J shed 2 bases, and the junction held 5 bases outside the gene matches. The CDR3 totals 18 residues. The CDR3 sequence: CASSVTSGRAPGANVLTF. The CDR3 nucleotides read TGTGCCAGCAGTGTGACTAGCGGGAGGGCCCCTGGGGCCAACGTCCTGACTTTC.

In its sample, this clonotype was seen a few times. The chain uses TRBV6-2 or TRBV6-3 and TRBJ2-5; 12 bases map to TRBD2. This CDR3 comprises 19 residues. V lost 6 bases to trimming and J lost 3 bases; unmatched junction nucleotides: 17. The germline V gene encodes CDR1 MNHEY and CDR2 SVGEGT. The CDR3 here is CASRRLAGGPDRGEETQYF. Here the CDR3 DNA reads TGTGCCAGCAGGAGGCTAGCGGGAGGGCCGGACAGGGGGGAAGAGACCCAGTACTTC.

The V gene is TRBV24-1, the J gene TRBJ2-7, with a weak D call TRBD1 (5 bases). Per the germline V gene, CDR1 is KGHDR and CDR2 is SFDVKD. The CDR3 is 13 residues long. The V and J ends lost 3 bases and 2 bases respectively, with 7 bases between them. CDR3 amino acids: CATSDATAYEQYF. The CDR3 bases are TGTGCCACCAGTGATGCGACAGCCTACGAGCAGTACTTC.

This clonotype has ten or more counts. The chain employs TRBV6-1 and TRBJ1-4; D not certain. Germline-derived CDR1 and CDR2 are MNHNS and SASEGT. Trimming shortened V by 1 base and J by 5 bases, and 8 bases separated the two germline ends. The length of the CDR3 is 14 residues. CDR3: CASSEDTRNEKLFF. Written as DNA, the CDR3 is TGTGCCAGCAGTGAAGACACACGAAATGAAAAACTGTTTTTT.

Concerning this clonotype: Lacking the conserved final phenylalanine or tryptophan, this CDR3 likely reflects a read error. V is TRBV6-5 and J is TRBJ2-3; no firm D call. There are 14 residues in the CDR3. V dropped 0 bases and J dropped 4 bases, with 8 bases sitting between them. Germline V CDR1 and CDR2: MNHEY, SVGAGI. The CDR3 DNA sequence: TGTGCCAGCAGTTACTCTCGGAGCGCAGATACGCAGTATCTT. Its translation: CASSYSRSADTQYL.